Listed here is a single T cell receptor beta chain. The antigen is not known. Sequence at one end of the junction differs from germline and may be a read error. This entry comes from a study of molecular identifiers for immune sequencing clone quantification. Study conclusions and caveats: In naive cells, under 1% of molecules belonged to clones above 20 RNA copies, against over 97% in effector cells.

This CDR3 comprises 14 residues. From germline, CDR1 is MNHEY and CDR2 SVGEGT. Listed TCR primers and previously described methods were used for bulk TCR libraries. MiXCR was run by TCRdb on the PCR reads, yielding one entry per CDR3 protein. The sample consists of 300,000 to 400,000 distinct CDR3 sequences, 20% to 25% of them appearing once. The specimen sequenced was naive CD8+ T cells from blood, with Jurkat cell RNA spiked in. Subset reported: FACS-sorted CD8+CD4-CCR7+CD45RA+ naive T cells. This sequence originates from a human donor in good health. Some libraries in this study had Jurkat cell RNA spiked in. The chain carries TRBV6-2 or TRBV6-3 and TRBJ1-5; 7 bases align to TRBD1. DNA of the CDR3: TGTGCCTGCAGTCCGACAGGGAGCAATCAGCCCCAGCATTTT. Translation: CACSPTGSNQPQHF.